A single sample gave rise to the 32 T cell receptor beta chains below, sequenced in a study of shared clonotypes between healthy human individuals. The protocol was immunoSEQ multiplex PCR, while the TCRdb copy is restricted to in-frame clones and leaves out a portion. The sample lists about 1 million clones, more than 60% occurring once. The sample comprised memory CD4+ T cells sorted from blood. Indicated subset: CD45RA-negative fraction. Receptors were obtained from a man between 18 and 35 years old in good health.

The chain employs TRBV27 and TRBJ2-7; 10 bases fit TRBD2. This CDR3 contains 15 residues. Germline assignment: CDR1 MNHEY and CDR2 SMNVEV (reference sequence). Trimming took 6 bases from V and 1 from J; bases not matched to a gene: 6. CDR3 in amino acids: CASSLSGRTSYEQYF. The CDR3, as DNA: TGTGCCAGCAGCCTTAGCGGGAGGACATCCTACGAGCAGTACTTC.

This rearrangement joins TRBV6-1 to TRBJ2-3, with TRBD1 identical over 9 bases. Germline CDR1 MNHNS, CDR2 SASEGT. CDR3 size: 15 residues. J lost 2 bases, V lost 4 bases, and 4 bases had no gene match. The CDR3 is CASSGGQGFTDTQYF. Here the CDR3 DNA reads TGTGCCAGCAGTGGGGGACAGGGCTTCACAGATACGCAGTATTTT.

The rearrangement uses TRBV6-7 and TRBJ2-5, with D possibly called TRBD1 or TRBD2 (5 bases each). TRBV6-7 has ORF status, its function being uncertain. This CDR3 spans 16 amino acids. Trimming cost V 8 bases and J 1 base, with 20 bases left between them. The CDR3 sequence: CASLTSWTLVQETQYF. The CDR3 DNA is TGTGCCAGCTTGACTTCCTGGACACTAGTCCAAGAGACCCAGTACTTC.

DNA for the CDR3: TGCGCCAGCGGGAGGGGTACCGGGGAGCTGTTTTTT. It codes for CASGRGTGELFF. The V and J genes are TRBV10-1 and TRBJ2-2; 7 nucleotides align to TRBD2. This CDR3 is built from 12 residues. Germline-derived CDR1 and CDR2 are WNHNN and SYGVQD (reference sequence). V lost 8 bases to trimming and J lost 5 bases; unmatched junction nucleotides: 2.

This clone was seen a single time. At one of its ends the junction is not consistent with the germline gene, which may arise from a read error. This sequence joins TRBV7-7 and TRBJ1-1; TRBD1 matches 7 bases. Germline values: CDR1 SSHAT, CDR2 FNYEAQ (reference sequence). This CDR3 comprises 15 residues. The CDR3 bases are TGTGCTAGCAGCCAGTTCAGACAGGGGAACACTGAAGCTTTCTTT. This codes for CASSQFRQGNTEAFF.

The sample holds one count of this clone. The genes are TRBV9 and TRBJ2-1; 8 bases fit TRBD2. CDR3 length equals 16 residues. V trimming: 0 bases; J trimming: 5 bases; junction bases outside the gene matches: 7. Germline V gives CDR1 SGDLS, CDR2 YYNGEE. The chain's CDR3 is CASSVDPAGVDNEQFF. The CDR3 DNA is TGTGCCAGCAGCGTAGATCCAGCGGGAGTGGACAATGAGCAGTTCTTC.

This sequence joins TRBV7-4 and TRBJ2-7; the match to TRBD2 covers 7 bases. The CDR3 extends over 14 amino acids. The V gene's germline CDR1 is SGHVT and CDR2 SQSDAQ. Unmatched junction bases numbered 13, after V lost 8 bases and J lost 6 bases. The CDR3 is CASPLGVPGGEQYF. The DNA of the CDR3 is TGTGCCAGCCCGCTGGGGGTCCCGGGGGGCGAGCAGTACTTC.

Notes on this clone: It may be a read error: a sequence one base away is much more abundant. At the DNA level, this CDR3 is encoded by other sequences in the same sample as well. CDR3 amino acids: CASSLIGNTEAFF. CDR3 nucleotides: TGTGCCAGCAGCTTGATAGGGAACACTGAAGCTTTCTTT. J is TRBJ1-1 and V is TRBV5-4; D remains unclear. Germline CDR1 is SGHNT and CDR2 is YYREEE (reference sequence). Trimming shortened V by 1 base and J by 1 base, and 5 bases separated the two germline ends. The CDR3 extends over 13 amino acids.

A word on this clone: The sample has other DNA sequences that encode this CDR3 too. This sequence joins TRBV5-1 and TRBJ1-1; D perhaps matches TRBD1 (5 bases). This CDR3 has 14 residues. Per the germline V gene, CDR1 is SGHRS and CDR2 is YFSETQ. Trimming cost V 4 bases and J 1 base, with 11 bases left between them. Here the CDR3 DNA reads TGCGCCAGCAGCCTAGAAAGGGGGAACACTGAAGCTTTCTTT. Protein product: CASSLERGNTEAFF.

V gene TRBV7-2 combines with J gene TRBJ1-3; 8 bases fit TRBD1. This CDR3 has 14 residues. CDR1 and CDR2 from the germline V gene are SGHTA and FQGNSA. The V segment lost 5 bases and the J segment 8 bases; nucleotides outside the gene matches: 8. This CDR3 reads CASSLQGAGDTIYF. In DNA form, the CDR3 reads TGTGCCAGCAGCCTTCAGGGGGCGGGTGACACCATATATTTT.

On this clone: The same CDR3 can be traced to other DNA sequences in this sample. The V call is TRBV6-1, the J call TRBJ2-6; TRBD2 is a possible D gene (6 bases). In germline, CDR1 is MNHNS, CDR2 SASEGT. The CDR3 loop spans 15 amino acids. Trimming took off 3 bases at V and 1 base at J, with 7 bases between the two ends. CDR3 in DNA: TGTGCCAGCAGTGAGGGGGGATCTGGGGCCAACGTCCTGACTTTC. It encodes CASSEGGSGANVLTF.

The count of this clone is one. The rearrangement uses TRBV19 and TRBJ2-1, with D perhaps TRBD2 (5 bases). Trimming removed 7 bases at V and 8 bases at J, with 15 bases between. The germline V gene encodes CDR1 LNHDA and CDR2 SQIVND (reference sequence). CDR3 length: 13 residues. CDR3 residues: CASIFGGRYEQFF. The CDR3 coding sequence is TGTGCCAGTATTTTCGGCGGGCGTTATGAGCAGTTCTTC. The full variable domain, its missing parts supplied by reference TRBV19 and TRBJ2-1, is DGGITQSPKYLFRKEGQNVTLSCEQNLNHDAMYWYRQDPGQGLRLIYYSQIVNDFQKGDIAEGYSVSREKKESFPLTVTSAQKNPTAFYLCASIFGGRYEQFFGPGTRLTVL.

J is TRBJ2-5 and V is TRBV5-4, with 16 bases matching TRBD2. Germline V lookup: CDR1 SGHNT, CDR2 YYREEE (reference sequence). V lost 4 bases to trimming and J lost 4 bases; unmatched junction nucleotides: 7. The CDR3 extends over 17 amino acids. DNA for the CDR3: TGTGCCAGCAGCCCTGGGACTAGCGGGGGGGCAGGAGAGACCCAGTACTTC. Protein product: CASSPGTSGGAGETQYF.

V gene TRBV30 combines with J gene TRBJ2-2; TRBD2 matches 7 bases. The CDR3 is made up of 14 amino acids. Germline assignment: CDR1 GTSNPN and CDR2 SVGIG (reference sequence). V trimming: 3 bases; J trimming: 1 base; junction bases outside the gene matches: 2. The DNA of the CDR3 is TGTGCCTGGAGAGGGAGGGAGAACACCGGGGAGCTGTTTTTT. It yields the protein CAWRGRENTGELFF.

The sample holds many counts of this clone. Within the sample, other DNA sequences also encode this same CDR3. This chain uses TRBV6-5 with TRBJ2-7; D unresolved. The V end was cut by 5 bases, the J end by 1 base, with 12 bases between. Germline lookup yields CDR1 MNHEY and CDR2 SVGAGI. The CDR3 totals 14 residues. CDR3 residues: CASSPGGVSYEQYF. The CDR3, as DNA: TGTGCCAGCAGTCCCGGTGGAGTTTCCTACGAGCAGTACTTC.

The rearrangement joins TRBV6-5 to TRBJ2-7, with D possibly matching TRBD2 (5 bases). The V gene's germline CDR1 is MNHEY and CDR2 SVGAGI. Trimming pared 5 bases from V and 2 bases from J, leaving 16 bases between. The CDR3 length is 15 residues. The CDR3 is CASSLNRDPTYEQYF. The CDR3 nucleotides are TGTGCCAGCAGTCTGAACCGGGATCCTACCTACGAGCAGTACTTC.

This clone turned up a few times. This chain uses TRBV6-5 with TRBJ1-6; unclear D gene. The CDR3 consists of 15 residues. V was clipped by 2 bases and J by 6 bases, with 11 bases between them. Germline V CDR1 and CDR2: MNHEY, SVGAGI. CDR3 amino acids: CASSYTGRGNSPLHF. In DNA form, the CDR3 reads TGTGCCAGCAGTTACACCGGACGGGGTAATTCACCCCTCCACTTT.

This chain connects TRBV18 to TRBJ1-5; D call uncertain. The CDR3 is 15 residues long. The germline V gene encodes CDR1 KGHSH and CDR2 LQKENI. Trimming took off 3 bases at V and 1 base at J, with 10 bases between the two ends. CDR3 region: CASSPGQLSNQPQHF. The DNA for the CDR3 is TGTGCCAGCTCACCCGGGCAGTTGAGCAATCAGCCCCAGCATTTT.

The rearrangement joins TRBV5-1 to TRBJ2-3; 7 bases agree with TRBD2. The CDR3 has 16 amino acids. V lost 0 bases, J lost 1 base, and 5 bases stayed unmatched. The V gene's germline CDR1 is SGHRS and CDR2 YFSETQ. CDR3 DNA: TGCGCCAGCAGCTTGGCCGGGGGAGGGGGCACAGATACGCAGTATTTT. It is translated as CASSLAGGGGTDTQYF. Complete variable domain (other parts from reference TRBV5-1 and TRBJ2-3): KAGVTQTPRYLIKTRGQQVTLSCSPISGHRSVSWYQQTPGQGLQFLFEYFSETQRNKGNFPGRFSGRQFSNSRSEMNVSTLELGDSALYLCASSLAGGGGTDTQYFGPGTRLTVL.

This clone turned up a few times. The chain is built from TRBV6-5 and TRBJ1-6, with 8 bases matching TRBD1. The CDR3 is 15 residues long. J gave up 8 bases and V 6 bases, and 9 bases lay outside the gene matches. Germline CDR1 is MNHEY and CDR2 is SVGAGI. The CDR3 spells CASRAGTGSYSPLHF. The CDR3 region has the DNA TGTGCCAGCAGAGCCGGGACAGGATCCTATTCACCCCTCCACTTT.

The chain joins TRBV6-1 to TRBJ1-1, with a weak D call TRBD1 (5 bases). The V gene's germline CDR1 is MNHNS and CDR2 SASEGT. This CDR3 contains 13 residues. V dropped 1 base and J dropped 5 bases, with 8 bases sitting between them. CDR3: CASSEGGETEAFF. The CDR3 DNA sequence: TGTGCCAGCAGTGAAGGGGGGGAGACTGAAGCTTTCTTT.

V is TRBV7-2 and J is TRBJ2-5, with D possibly TRBD2 on 6 matching bases. Trimming pared 3 bases from V and 5 bases from J, leaving 10 bases between. This CDR3 is built from 13 residues. Germline CDR1 SGHTA, CDR2 FQGNSA. This CDR3 reads CASSFTSWETQYF. The CDR3 DNA reads TGTGCCAGCAGCTTTACTAGCTGGGAGACCCAGTACTTC.

Of note for this clone: The sample holds other DNA sequences that translate to the same CDR3. The rearrangement uses TRBV30 and TRBJ2-7, with D unresolved. In germline, CDR1 is GTSNPN, CDR2 SVGIG (reference sequence). The CDR3 consists of 11 residues. The V gene lost 1 base and the J gene lost 4 bases, with 5 bases spanning the gap. CDR3 DNA: TGTGCCTGGAGTGCGAATTACGAGCAGTACTTC. As protein: CAWSANYEQYF. Variable domain in full (rest from reference TRBV30 and TRBJ2-7): SQTIHQWPATLVQPVGSPLSLECTVEGTSNPNLYWYRQAAGRGLQLLFYSVGIGQISSEVPQNLSASRPQDRQFILSSKKLLLSDSGFYLCAWSANYEQYFGPGTRLTVT.

The chain recombines TRBV18 with TRBJ2-5; 7 positions match TRBD2. J lost 5 bases, V lost 6 bases, and 12 bases had no gene match. The CDR3 is made up of 15 amino acids. Per the germline V gene, CDR1 is KGHSH and CDR2 is LQKENI. The CDR3: CASSQEAGPGETQYF. The CDR3 nucleotides read TGTGCCAGCTCGCAGGAAGCGGGGCCTGGGGAGACCCAGTACTTC.

The gene calls are TRBV11-2 and TRBJ2-5; 7 bases align to TRBD1. Germline CDR1 SGHAT, CDR2 FQNNGV. The CDR3 has 13 residues. The junction had 5 bases not matched to a gene; V was cut back by 1 base and J by 9 bases. CDR3 protein: CASSLGRGRPQYF. CDR3 DNA: TGTGCCAGCAGCTTAGGAAGGGGGCGTCCCCAGTACTTC.

CDR3 sequence: CASSWDRSTDTQYF. The CDR3 region has the DNA TGTGCCAGCAGCTGGGACAGGAGCACAGATACGCAGTATTTT. The V gene is TRBV9, the J gene TRBJ2-3; 8 bases match TRBD1. The CDR3 contains 14 residues. Trimming removed 4 bases from V and 0 bases from J; junction bases left unmatched: 1. Germline lookup yields CDR1 SGDLS and CDR2 YYNGEE.

This chain connects TRBV25-1 to TRBJ1-3; D unresolved. The CDR3 runs to 13 residues. Trimming removed 8 bases from V and 0 bases from J, with 8 bases in between. Germline CDR1 reads MGHDK; CDR2 reads SYGVNS. The CDR3 region has the DNA TGTGCCAGCGTAGGGAGCTCTGGAAACACCATATATTTT. This sequence encodes CASVGSSGNTIYF.

The rearrangement uses TRBV5-8 and TRBJ2-2, with 8 bases fitting TRBD1. CDR1 is SGHTS, CDR2 YDEGEE, per germline. The CDR3 length is 17 residues. The junction had 4 bases not matched to a gene; V was cut back by 0 bases and J by 0 bases. CDR3 in amino acids: CASSLDRGKANTGELFF. As DNA, the CDR3 is TGTGCCAGCAGCTTGGACAGGGGGAAAGCGAACACCGGGGAGCTGTTTTTT.

V usage is TRBV4-3 and J usage is TRBJ1-1; no clear D gene. Germline V gene sequence: CDR1 LGHNA, CDR2 YSLEER. Trimming took 0 bases from V and 0 from J, leaving 11 bases between them. The CDR3 is 16 amino acids. The CDR3 here is CASSQDPFTLNTEAFF. The DNA of the CDR3 is TGCGCCAGCAGCCAAGATCCATTTACGCTGAACACTGAAGCTTTCTTT.

In regard to this clone: Distinct nucleotide sequences in the sample also encode this CDR3. V gene TRBV28 combines with J gene TRBJ2-4, with 9 bases that match TRBD1. CDR3 length: 15 amino acids. Trimming cost V 5 bases and J 0 bases; bases outside gene matches: 2. Germline CDR1 is MDHEN and CDR2 is SYDVKM. The CDR3 DNA follows: TGTGCCAGCAGTGGACAGGGGTTAGCCAAAAACATTCAGTACTTC. Its protein is CASSGQGLAKNIQYF.

The chain has TRBV2 and TRBJ2-7, with 16 bases matching TRBD2. The germline CDR1 and CDR2 sequences are SNHLY and FYNNEI. The trim removed 3 bases at V and 6 bases at J, leaving 20 bases unmatched. This CDR3 comprises 21 residues. CDR3 protein: CASSDGVGGPGTSGRASEQYF. Here the CDR3 DNA reads TGTGCCAGCAGTGATGGAGTTGGGGGACCTGGGACTAGCGGGAGGGCCTCCGAGCAGTACTTC.

This clone was observed a few times. This chain connects TRBV30 to TRBJ1-1; no definite D call. The CDR3 runs to 13 residues. Trimming stripped 1 base from V and 1 base from J, with 7 bases between. CDR1 GTSNPN and CDR2 SVGIG come from the germline V gene (reference sequence). The CDR3 is CAWSGAKNTEAFF. The CDR3 DNA reads as TGTGCCTGGAGTGGGGCGAAGAACACTGAAGCTTTCTTT.